The rows below give T cell receptor beta chains drawn from one sample of a study of blood T cell repertoires in COVID-19. TCRdb keeps only in-frame clones here, not all; method: immunoSEQ multiplex PCR. The table lists approximately 300,000 clones, around 87% of them singletons. Sequenced input: PBMCs or T cells enriched from blood (not recorded which). These receptors all come from a woman in her 30s who had recovered from COVID-19. The CDR3 runs from the conserved cysteine through the conserved F or W. A D gene is named only where the DNA matches it firmly. Rows may omit the clone size; those that give it use once, few, many or a size class.

few | TRBJ2-5 | 17 | NA | TRBV5-1 | CASSSKPRQEFQETQYF | TGCGCCAGCAGCTCGAAACCAAGACAGGAATTTCAAGAGACCCAGTACTTC
NA | TRBJ2-3 | 15 | NA | TRBV7-9 | CASSGAGASTDTQYF | TGTGCCAGCTCAGGGGCGGGGGCATCCACAGATACGCAGTATTTT
NA | TRBJ2-1 | 17 | TRBD2 | TRBV5-6 | CASSLMTSGGTYNEQFF | TGTGCCAGCAGCTTGATGACTAGCGGGGGGACTTACAATGAGCAGTTCTTC
NA | TRBJ2-7 | 12 | NA | TRBV2 | CASTWGPYEQYF | TGTGCCAGTACATGGGGCCCTTACGAGCAGTACTTC
NA | TRBJ1-1 | 14 | NA | TRBV6-6 | CASSTDRRRVEAFF | TGTGCCAGCAGCACAGACAGGCGGCGGGTTGAAGCTTTCTTT
few | TRBJ1-6 | 12 | NA | TRBV3-1/TRBV3-2 | CASSVLSAPLHF | TGTGCCAGCAGCGTTTTATCGGCACCCCTCCACTTT
NA | TRBJ2-7 | 17 | TRBD2 | TRBV18 | CASSPQGSGGASREQYF | TGTGCCAGCTCACCACAGGGTAGCGGGGGGGCCTCGAGAGAGCAGTACTTC
NA | TRBJ1-5 | 16 | NA | TRBV19 | CASSIWGRGRNQPQHF | TGTGCCAGTAGTATATGGGGCAGGGGACGCAATCAGCCCCAGCATTTT
NA | TRBJ2-1 | 16 | TRBD2 | TRBV4-2 | CASSQGTSGGRNEQFF | TGTGCCAGCAGCCAGGGTACTAGCGGGGGGAGGAATGAGCAGTTCTTC
NA | TRBJ1-1 | 12 | TRBD1 | TRBV4-3 | CASSQGQGEAFF | TGCGCCAGCAGCCAAGGACAGGGTGAAGCTTTCTTT
NA | TRBJ2-5 | 15 | NA | TRBV5-4 | CASSFWGGPQETQYF | TGTGCCAGCAGCTTTTGGGGGGGGCCCCAAGAGACCCAGTACTTC
NA | TRBJ1-2 | 14 | NA | TRBV19 | CASSWQGREYGYTF | TGTGCCAGTAGTTGGCAGGGGCGGGAGTATGGCTACACCTTC
NA | TRBJ2-7 | 11 | NA | TRBV7-9 | CASSLQGWQYF | TGTGCCAGCAGCTTACAGGGATGGCAGTACTTC
NA | TRBJ2-5 | 15 | TRBD1 | TRBV11-1 | CASRYRDSYQETQYF | TGTGCCAGCAGGTACCGGGACAGCTACCAAGAGACCCAGTACTTC
NA | TRBJ1-6 | 16 | TRBD1 | TRBV5-1 | CASSWMTTGNNSPLHF | TGCGCCAGCAGCTGGATGACGACAGGGAACAATTCACCCCTCCACTTT
NA | TRBJ1-1 | 14 | NA | TRBV6-5 | CASSYGLGGAEAFF | TGTGCCAGCAGTTACGGGCTGGGAGGTGCTGAAGCTTTCTTT
NA | TRBJ2-2 | 15 | NA | TRBV6-5 | CARGGWFMNTGELFF | TGTGCCAGGGGGGGATGGTTCATGAACACCGGGGAGCTGTTTTTT
NA | TRBJ2-7 | 16 | TRBD1 | TRBV2 | CASSEGPLTGDYEQYF | TGTGCCAGCAGTGAAGGGCCTTTGACAGGGGACTACGAGCAGTACTTC
NA | TRBJ1-2 | 15 | TRBD1 | TRBV4-1 | CASSHPGQGFNGYTF | TGCGCCAGCAGCCACCCGGGACAGGGATTCAATGGCTACACCTTC
NA | TRBJ1-5 | 14 | NA | TRBV6-2/TRBV6-3 | CASSYGTENQPQHF | TGTGCCAGCAGTTACGGGACTGAGAATCAGCCCCAGCATTTT
NA | TRBJ1-4 | 13 | TRBD1 | TRBV29-1 | CSGAQGVNEKLFF | TGCAGCGGTGCCCAGGGGGTAAATGAAAAACTGTTTTTT
once | TRBJ2-3 | 15 | NA | TRBV11-2 | CASSLVAGSTDTQYF | TGTGCCAGCAGCTTAGTGGCAGGGAGCACAGATACGCAGTATTTT
once | TRBJ1-5 | 12 | NA | TRBV6-5 | CASNGAPQPQHF | TGTGCCAGCAATGGGGCCCCTCAGCCCCAGCATTTT
NA | TRBJ1-5 | 16 | TRBD1 | TRBV11-2 | CASSQNRGISNQPQHF | TGTGCCAGCAGCCAAAACAGGGGAATTAGCAATCAGCCCCAGCATTTT
NA | TRBJ2-2 | 13 | NA | TRBV30 | CAWKRQNTGELFF | TGTGCCTGGAAGAGGCAGAACACCGGGGAGCTGTTTTTT